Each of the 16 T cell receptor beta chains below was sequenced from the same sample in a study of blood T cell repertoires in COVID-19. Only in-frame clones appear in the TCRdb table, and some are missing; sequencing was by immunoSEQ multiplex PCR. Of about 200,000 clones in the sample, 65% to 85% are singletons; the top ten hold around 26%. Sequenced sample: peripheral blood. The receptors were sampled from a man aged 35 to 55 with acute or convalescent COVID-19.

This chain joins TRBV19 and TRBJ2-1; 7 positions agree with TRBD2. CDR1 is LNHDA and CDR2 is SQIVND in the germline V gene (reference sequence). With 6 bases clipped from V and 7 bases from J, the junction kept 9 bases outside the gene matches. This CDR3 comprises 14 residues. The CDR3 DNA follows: TGTGCCAGTAGGAGCGGGACCATATGGAATGAGCAGTTCTTC. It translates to CASRSGTIWNEQFF.

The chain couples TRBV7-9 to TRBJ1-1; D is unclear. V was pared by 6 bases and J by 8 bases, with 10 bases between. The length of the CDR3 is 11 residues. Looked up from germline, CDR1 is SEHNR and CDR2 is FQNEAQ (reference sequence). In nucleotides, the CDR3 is TGTGCCAGCAGGTCGGGCGGGGAAGCTTTCTTT. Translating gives CASRSGGEAFF.

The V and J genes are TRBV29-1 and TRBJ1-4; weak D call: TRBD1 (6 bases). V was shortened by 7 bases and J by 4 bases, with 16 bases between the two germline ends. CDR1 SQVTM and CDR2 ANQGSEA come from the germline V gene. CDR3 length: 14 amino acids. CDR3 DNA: TGCAGCGGGGGGGGCGGGGCCATTAATGAAAAACTGTTTTTT. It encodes CSGGGGAINEKLFF.

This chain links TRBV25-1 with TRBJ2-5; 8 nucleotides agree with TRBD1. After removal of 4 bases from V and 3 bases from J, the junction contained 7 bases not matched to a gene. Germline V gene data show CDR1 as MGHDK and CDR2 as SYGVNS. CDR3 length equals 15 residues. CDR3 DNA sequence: TGTGCCAGCAGTGTTGTTGGGACAGGTAAAGAGACCCAGTACTTC. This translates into CASSVVGTGKETQYF.

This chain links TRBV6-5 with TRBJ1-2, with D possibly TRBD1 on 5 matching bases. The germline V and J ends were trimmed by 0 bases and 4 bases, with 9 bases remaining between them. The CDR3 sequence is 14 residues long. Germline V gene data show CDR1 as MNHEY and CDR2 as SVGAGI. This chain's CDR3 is CASSYSGQLYGYTF. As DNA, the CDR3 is TGTGCCAGCAGTTACTCGGGGCAGCTCTATGGCTACACCTTC.

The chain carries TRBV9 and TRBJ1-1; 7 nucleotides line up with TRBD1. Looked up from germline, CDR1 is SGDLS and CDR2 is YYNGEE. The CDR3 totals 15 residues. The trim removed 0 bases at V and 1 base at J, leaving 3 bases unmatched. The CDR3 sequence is CASSVVGTANTEAFF. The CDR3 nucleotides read TGTGCCAGCAGCGTAGTAGGGACAGCGAACACTGAAGCTTTCTTT.

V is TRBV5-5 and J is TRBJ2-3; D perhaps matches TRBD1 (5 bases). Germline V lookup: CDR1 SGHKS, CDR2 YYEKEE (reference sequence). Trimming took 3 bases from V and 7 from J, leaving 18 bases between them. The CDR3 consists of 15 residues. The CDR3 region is CASSYQIMGQHTQYF. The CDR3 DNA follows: TGTGCCAGCAGCTATCAGATAATGGGGCAACATACGCAGTATTTT.

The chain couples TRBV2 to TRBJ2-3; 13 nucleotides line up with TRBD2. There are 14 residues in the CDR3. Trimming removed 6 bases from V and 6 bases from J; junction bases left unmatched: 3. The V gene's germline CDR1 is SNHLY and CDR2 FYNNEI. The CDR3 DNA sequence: TGTGCCAGCAGGGGGACTAGCGGGGATGATACGCAGTATTTT. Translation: CASRGTSGDDTQYF.

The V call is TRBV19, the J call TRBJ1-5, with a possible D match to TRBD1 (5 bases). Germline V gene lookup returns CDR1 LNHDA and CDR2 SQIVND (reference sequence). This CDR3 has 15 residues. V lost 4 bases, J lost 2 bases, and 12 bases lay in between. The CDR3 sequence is CASSTTRGGNQPQHF. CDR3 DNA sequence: TGTGCCAGTAGTACAACTCGGGGGGGCAATCAGCCCCAGCATTTT. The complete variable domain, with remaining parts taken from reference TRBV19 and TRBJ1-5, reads DGGITQSPKYLFRKEGQNVTLSCEQNLNHDAMYWYRQDPGQGLRLIYYSQIVNDFQKGDIAEGYSVSREKKESFPLTVTSAQKNPTAFYLCASSTTRGGNQPQHFGDGTRLSIL.

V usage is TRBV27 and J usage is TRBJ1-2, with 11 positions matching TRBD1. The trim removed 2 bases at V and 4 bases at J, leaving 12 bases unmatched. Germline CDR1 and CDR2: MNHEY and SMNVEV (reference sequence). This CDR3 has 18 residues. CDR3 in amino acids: CASSLIGGQGASLYGYTF. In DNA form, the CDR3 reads TGTGCCAGCAGTTTAATCGGCGGACAGGGGGCCTCACTCTATGGCTACACCTTC.

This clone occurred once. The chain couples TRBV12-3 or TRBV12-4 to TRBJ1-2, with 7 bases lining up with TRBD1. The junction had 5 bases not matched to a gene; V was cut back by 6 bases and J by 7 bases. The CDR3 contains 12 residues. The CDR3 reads CASSFSGGGYTF. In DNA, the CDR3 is TGTGCCAGCAGCTTCTCAGGGGGTGGCTACACCTTC.

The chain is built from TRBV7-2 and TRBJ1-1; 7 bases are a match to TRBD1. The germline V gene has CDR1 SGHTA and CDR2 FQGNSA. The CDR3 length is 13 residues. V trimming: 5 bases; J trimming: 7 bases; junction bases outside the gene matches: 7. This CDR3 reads CASSDRERVEAFF. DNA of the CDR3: TGTGCCAGCAGCGACAGGGAGAGGGTTGAAGCTTTCTTT.

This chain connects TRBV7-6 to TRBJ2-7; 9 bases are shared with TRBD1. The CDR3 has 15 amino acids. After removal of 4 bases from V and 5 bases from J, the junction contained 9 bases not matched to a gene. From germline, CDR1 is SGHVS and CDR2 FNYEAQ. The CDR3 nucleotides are TGTGCCAGCAGCTCGTACGGACAGGGGATCGACGAGCAGTACTTC. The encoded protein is CASSSYGQGIDEQYF.

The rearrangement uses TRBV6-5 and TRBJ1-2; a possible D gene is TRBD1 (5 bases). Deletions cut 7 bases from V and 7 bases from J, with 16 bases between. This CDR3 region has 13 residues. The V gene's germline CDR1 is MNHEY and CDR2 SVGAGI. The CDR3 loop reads CASTRAQGTGYTF. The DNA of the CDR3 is TGTGCCAGCACCCGGGCCCAGGGAACTGGCTACACCTTC.

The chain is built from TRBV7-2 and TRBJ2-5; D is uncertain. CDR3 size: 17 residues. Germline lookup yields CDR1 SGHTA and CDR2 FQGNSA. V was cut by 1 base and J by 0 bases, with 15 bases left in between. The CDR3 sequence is CASSLGLRQLYQETQYF. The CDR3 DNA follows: TGTGCCAGCAGCTTAGGGTTGAGACAACTGTACCAAGAGACCCAGTACTTC.

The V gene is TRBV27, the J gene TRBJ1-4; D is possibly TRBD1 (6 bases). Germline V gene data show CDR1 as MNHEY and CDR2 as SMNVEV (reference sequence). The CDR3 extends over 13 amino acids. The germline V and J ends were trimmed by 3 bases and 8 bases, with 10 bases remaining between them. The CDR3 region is CASSFRGGEKLFF. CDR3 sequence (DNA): TGTGCCAGCAGTTTTAGGGGGGGGGAAAAACTGTTTTTT.